This TCR beta chain was obtained from a study of CD8 T cells in Susac syndrome. Reverse transcription of 0.5 to 1 ug RNA used random hexamers. Using its own MiXCR run on the immunoSEQ multiplex PCR reads, TCRdb lists one record per CDR3 protein. The sample contains 150,000 to 200,000 distinct CDR3 sequences, approximately 92% of which appear only once. Germline-derived CDR1 and CDR2 are LGHDT and YNNKEL (reference sequence). The V end was cut by 10 bases, the J end by 0 bases, with 7 bases between. This CDR3 is 13 amino acids long. This receptor was obtained from a human donor in good health. Sequencing input: CD4+ T cells from PBMCs. The rearrangement links TRBV3-1 to TRBJ1-6; D ambiguous. CDR3 in DNA: TGTGCCACCCAGAGCTCCTATAATTCACCCCTCCACTTT. Translating gives CATQSSYNSPLHF. Using reference TRBV3-1 and TRBJ1-6 for the parts outside the CDR3, the full variable domain is DTAVSQTPKYLVTQMGNDKSIKCEQNLGHDTMYWYKQDSKKFLKIMFSYNNKELIINETVPNRFSPKSPDKAHLNLHINSLELGDSAVYFCATQSSYNSPLHFGNGTRLTVT.